The rows below give T cell receptor beta chains drawn from one sample of a study of blood T cells in healthy people across ages. TCRdb redid the calling of the 5' RACE reads with MiXCR, one entry per CDR3 protein. The sample holds fewer than 750,000 distinct CDR3 sequences, roughly 48% seen once. The sample comprised blood. These receptors came from a man at least 80 years old in good health. CDR3s include the opening cysteine and the closing phenylalanine or tryptophan. Each record gives: CDR3 protein, V gene, J gene.

CDR3: CASTLDRGDQPQHF
V: TRBV12-3/TRBV12-4
J: TRBJ1-5

CDR3: CASSRPGLAAHNEQFF
V: TRBV7-9
J: TRBJ2-1

CDR3: CASSQTGMDYGYTF
V: TRBV7-2
J: TRBJ1-2

CDR3: CSARWAVQETQYF
V: TRBV20-1
J: TRBJ2-5

CDR3: CATSDWGTGAGEQFF
V: TRBV24-1
J: TRBJ2-1

CDR3: CASSLQSAGTVYGYTF
V: TRBV7-9
J: TRBJ1-2

CDR3: CVSSYSGGVGNTEQYF
V: TRBV6-6
J: TRBJ2-4

CDR3: CASSPGTRASTDTQYF
V: TRBV12-3/TRBV12-4
J: TRBJ2-3

CDR3: CSARGVAGGDTQYF
V: TRBV20-1
J: TRBJ2-3

CDR3: CASSSAGEADTQYF
V: TRBV6-2/TRBV6-3
J: TRBJ2-3

CDR3: CASSALAEVSTDTQYF
V: TRBV6-1
J: TRBJ2-3